Shown below are 23 T cell receptor beta chains from a single sample sequenced in a study of control samples from healthy donors and cancer patients. Assay used: immunoSEQ multiplex PCR; TCRdb lists only in-frame clones, some missing. The data show over 150,000 clones, with more than 85% seen just once and around 2% held by the top ten. Sequencing was performed on blood. These receptors were collected from a woman in her forties in good health.

The J gene is TRBJ2-3, the V gene TRBV19, with 9 bases matching TRBD2. V lost 2 bases to trimming and J lost 0 bases; unmatched junction nucleotides: 9. This CDR3 region has 18 residues. CDR1 and CDR2 from the germline V gene are LNHDA and SQIVND (reference sequence). In DNA form, the CDR3 reads TGTGCCAGTAGTATACGGCTAGCGGGGACCCCTAGCACAGATACGCAGTATTTT. Translation: CASSIRLAGTPSTDTQYF. Variable domain in full (rest from reference TRBV19 and TRBJ2-3): DGGITQSPKYLFRKEGQNVTLSCEQNLNHDAMYWYRQDPGQGLRLIYYSQIVNDFQKGDIAEGYSVSREKKESFPLTVTSAQKNPTAFYLCASSIRLAGTPSTDTQYFGPGTRLTVL.

The CDR3 DNA reads as TGTGCCAGCAGTCCCACTACTTACTCCGCAGAGACCCAGTACTTC. Protein: CASSPTTYSAETQYF. This sequence joins TRBV7-7 and TRBJ2-5; no firm D call. This CDR3 contains 15 residues. The V gene's germline CDR1 is SSHAT and CDR2 FNYEAQ (reference sequence). V was shortened by 6 bases and J by 4 bases, with 18 bases between the two germline ends.

The J gene is TRBJ2-2, the V gene TRBV5-8; 7 positions agree with TRBD2. Germline V gene lookup returns CDR1 SGHTS and CDR2 YDEGEE. The V segment lost 3 bases and the J segment 4 bases; nucleotides outside the gene matches: 12. The CDR3 has 17 residues. The CDR3 DNA is TGTGCCAGCAGCTGGGGAGCCGCGGGGGACCTCACCGGGGAGCTGTTTTTT. Its protein product is CASSWGAAGDLTGELFF.

The chain joins TRBV5-6 to TRBJ2-3; the D is unclear. With 1 base removed from V and 4 bases from J, the gap between germline ends came to 4 bases. CDR1 and CDR2 from the germline V gene are SGHDT and YYEEEE. CDR3 size: 12 residues. The CDR3: CASSLNADTQYF. CDR3 nucleotides: TGTGCCAGCAGCTTGAATGCAGATACGCAGTATTTT.

V and J are TRBV19 and TRBJ1-3, with TRBD1 as a possible D gene (5 bases). Trimming left V 10 bases short and J 8 bases short, with 15 bases between. The CDR3 is made up of 12 amino acids. Germline V gene lookup returns CDR1 LNHDA and CDR2 SQIVND (reference sequence). Here the CDR3 reads CATRRGPDTIYF. The CDR3 DNA reads TGTGCCACCAGGCGGGGACCAGACACCATATATTTT.

J is TRBJ1-2 and V is TRBV27; the match to TRBD1 covers 10 bases. Trimming took 4 bases from V and 7 from J; bases not matched to a gene: 6. The CDR3 totals 14 residues. Germline assignment: CDR1 MNHEY and CDR2 SMNVEV (reference sequence). Written as DNA, the CDR3 is TGTGCCAGCAGTTCCGGGACAGGGGATTTTGGCTACACCTTC. It is translated as CASSSGTGDFGYTF.

J is TRBJ2-5 and V is TRBV19, with 8 bases matching TRBD1. V dropped 6 bases and J dropped 5; count of bases not matched to a gene: 5. The CDR3 is made up of 13 amino acids. Germline loops: CDR1 LNHDA, CDR2 SQIVND (reference sequence). The CDR3 region has the DNA TGTGCCAGTAGCAGGGGGCGAGGGGAGACCCAGTACTTC. Amino acids: CASSRGRGETQYF.

The chain uses TRBV6-5 and TRBJ1-1, with 7 bases identical to TRBD1. V shed 7 bases, J shed 4 bases, and the junction held 9 bases outside the gene matches. CDR1 and CDR2 from the germline V gene are MNHEY and SVGAGI. CDR3 length: 14 residues. The CDR3 nucleotides read TGTGCCAGCAACCCAGGGACAGTAAGCACTGAAGCTTTCTTT. This gives the protein CASNPGTVSTEAFF.

This chain uses TRBV5-1 with TRBJ2-5; possibly TRBD1 or TRBD2 for D (5 bases each). There are 15 residues in the CDR3. Germline V CDR1 and CDR2: SGHRS, YFSETQ. The V and J ends lost 5 bases and 5 bases respectively, with 19 bases between them. CDR3 nucleotides: TGCGCCAGCAGGCTCACCGGGACCCGCGGCGAGACCCAGTACTTC. This sequence encodes CASRLTGTRGETQYF.

The chain employs TRBV5-1 and TRBJ2-3; unclear D gene. Trimming removed 2 bases at V and 4 bases at J, with 5 bases between. The CDR3 consists of 12 residues. Germline-derived CDR1 and CDR2 are SGHRS and YFSETQ. CDR3 in amino acids: CASSFSADTQYF. The CDR3 region has the DNA TGCGCCAGCAGCTTCAGCGCAGATACGCAGTATTTT. Full variable domain (outside the CDR3, taken from reference TRBV5-1 and TRBJ2-3): KAGVTQTPRYLIKTRGQQVTLSCSPISGHRSVSWYQQTPGQGLQFLFEYFSETQRNKGNFPGRFSGRQFSNSRSEMNVSTLELGDSALYLCASSFSADTQYFGPGTRLTVL.

The chain couples TRBV5-3 to TRBJ1-1; D gene unclear. TRBV5-3 is designated an ORF whose function remains uncertain. Trimming took 6 bases from V and 11 from J, leaving 8 bases between them. The CDR3 sequence is 9 residues long. CDR3 protein: CARTQSAFF. The CDR3 bases are TGTGCCAGAACCCAGTCTGCTTTCTTT.

This chain uses TRBV3-1 (or the pseudogene TRBV3-2) with TRBJ1-1, with D hard to call. Germline CDR1 and CDR2: LGHDT and YNNKEL (reference sequence). The ends were cut back, 3 bases at V and 0 bases at J, with 8 bases in the middle. The CDR3 runs to 14 residues. The CDR3 sequence is CASSQHGMNTEAFF. In DNA, the CDR3 is TGTGCCAGCAGCCAGCACGGCATGAACACTGAAGCTTTCTTT.

The rearrangement uses TRBV28 and TRBJ1-5; TRBD1 is a possible D gene (6 bases). V was clipped by 6 bases and J by 5 bases, with 14 bases between them. This CDR3 comprises 14 residues. Germline CDR1 MDHEN, CDR2 SYDVKM. The CDR3 protein is CASRVGGADQPQHF. The CDR3 DNA sequence: TGTGCCAGCAGGGTAGGGGGGGCGGATCAGCCCCAGCATTTT.

V gene TRBV6-5 combines with J gene TRBJ1-6, with D unresolved. CDR3 size: 12 residues. Germline V gene sequence: CDR1 MNHEY, CDR2 SVGAGI. Trimming shortened V by 2 bases and J by 6 bases, and 2 bases separated the two germline ends. CDR3 bases: TGTGCCAGCAGTTACCCTAATTCACCCCTCCACTTT. Translated: CASSYPNSPLHF.

V and J are TRBV7-9 and TRBJ1-1; D gene ambiguous. This CDR3 has 14 amino acids. Looked up from germline, CDR1 is SEHNR and CDR2 is FQNEAQ (reference sequence). Trimming removed 0 bases at V and 5 bases at J, with 10 bases between. The CDR3, as DNA: TGTGCCAGCAGCTTAGCGCAGGCGGAAACTGAAGCTTTCTTT. As protein: CASSLAQAETEAFF.

This rearrangement joins TRBV6-4 to TRBJ2-4, with TRBD2 matching over 8 bases. The trim removed 5 bases at V and 3 bases at J, leaving 9 bases unmatched. The germline CDR1 and CDR2 sequences are MRHNA and SNTAGT. This CDR3 contains 16 residues. The CDR3 reads CASSPEAGGGKNIQYF. CDR3 bases: TGTGCCAGCAGTCCCGAGGCGGGGGGAGGCAAAAACATTCAGTACTTC.

The chain couples TRBV7-8 to TRBJ2-1; tentatively, D is TRBD1 (6 bases). V was cut by 1 base and J by 9 bases, with 13 bases left in between. The germline V gene has CDR1 SGHVS and CDR2 FQNEAQ. The CDR3 covers 14 residues. Here the CDR3 DNA reads TGTGCCAGCAGCTTAGTACAGGGCTTAGGTGAGCAGTTCTTC. Translating gives CASSLVQGLGEQFF.

The rearrangement uses TRBV14 and TRBJ1-1; 8 bases fit TRBD1. This CDR3 spans 15 amino acids. Looked up from germline, CDR1 is SGHDN and CDR2 is FVKESK. V shed 4 bases and J 0 bases; nucleotides not matched to a gene: 4. This CDR3 is CASSPDRGLNTEAFF. The DNA of the CDR3 is TGTGCCAGCAGCCCTGACAGGGGACTGAACACTGAAGCTTTCTTT.

The CDR3 spells CASSLEGGLYGYTF. The CDR3 DNA reads TGCGCCAGCAGCTTGGAGGGGGGTCTATATGGCTACACCTTC. This sequence joins TRBV5-1 and TRBJ1-2; maybe TRBD1 (6 bases). The germline V gene has CDR1 SGHRS and CDR2 YFSETQ. CDR3 length equals 14 residues. Between the trimmed V and J ends, which lost 0 bases and 5 bases, there was a span of 11 bases.

The chain couples TRBV18 to TRBJ2-3, with D possibly being TRBD1 or TRBD2 (5 bases each). Trimming shortened V by 3 bases and J by 2 bases, and 18 bases separated the two germline ends. Germline-derived CDR1 and CDR2 are KGHSH and LQKENI. The CDR3 runs to 17 residues. The CDR3 loop is CASSPGVPGTATDTQYF. CDR3 in DNA: TGTGCCAGCTCACCCGGGGTTCCAGGGACCGCCACAGATACGCAGTATTTT.

The chain recombines TRBV3-1 (or the pseudogene TRBV3-2) with TRBJ2-5, with 11 positions matching TRBD2. V dropped 5 bases and J dropped 0; count of bases not matched to a gene: 5. Germline V gene sequence: CDR1 LGHDT, CDR2 YNNKEL (reference sequence). The CDR3 extends over 16 amino acids. This CDR3 reads CASSSRLAGYQETQYF. As DNA, the CDR3 is TGTGCCAGCAGCTCCAGACTAGCGGGGTACCAAGAGACCCAGTACTTC.

The chain combines TRBV29-1 with TRBJ1-4; D is possibly TRBD1 (6 bases). V gave up 7 bases and J gave up 5 bases, with 14 bases separating them. Per the germline V gene, CDR1 is SQVTM and CDR2 is ANQGSEA. The CDR3 has 13 amino acids. The CDR3 spells CSAVGQGNEKLFF. CDR3 nucleotides: TGCAGCGCTGTAGGGCAGGGGAATGAAAAACTGTTTTTT. The entire variable domain, with the rest obtained from reference TRBV29-1 and TRBJ1-4, is as follows: SAVISQKPSRDICQRGTSLTIQCQVDSQVTMMFWYRQQPGQSLTLIATANQGSEATYESGFVIDKFPISRPNLTFSTLTVSNMSPEDSSIYLCSAVGQGNEKLFFGSGTQLSVL.

The chain couples TRBV11-2 to TRBJ2-3; TRBD2 matches at 9 bases. This CDR3 contains 15 residues. The germline V gene encodes CDR1 SGHAT and CDR2 FQNNGV. The junction had 7 bases not matched to a gene; V was cut back by 6 bases and J by 3 bases. CDR3 DNA: TGTGCCAGCAGTCTGAGCGGGGGGTCTACAGATACGCAGTATTTT. This translates into CASSLSGGSTDTQYF.